A selection of T cell receptor beta chains follows, all from one sample in a study of blood T cell repertoires in COVID-19. Profiling relied on immunoSEQ multiplex PCR, and the TCRdb table lists in-frame clones only, not all of them. The table includes 11,000 to 15,000 clones, roughly 84% detected once. Material for sequencing was peripheral blood. These receptors were collected from a man between 50 and 59 years old with active COVID-19. CDR3s include the opening cysteine and the closing phenylalanine or tryptophan. The D gene is left open where the match is weak. Size is stated for part of the rows, as once, few or many counts, or as a class when the clone is expanded.

v_call: TRBV5-1; d_call: TRBD2; j_call: TRBJ2-2; clone_size: NA; cdr3_nt: TGCGCCAGCAGCCCCCTAGCGGGAGAGAGGACCGGGGAGCTGTTTTTT; cdr3_aa: CASSPLAGERTGELFF
v_call: TRBV5-1; d_call: TRBD2; j_call: TRBJ2-3; clone_size: NA; cdr3_nt: TGCGCCAGCAGCCCCCCCCTCGGACTAGCGGGAGCTGCAGATACGCAGTATTTT; cdr3_aa: CASSPPLGLAGAADTQYF
v_call: TRBV12-3/TRBV12-4; d_call: NA; j_call: TRBJ2-1; clone_size: NA; cdr3_nt: TGTGCCAGCGGCGGGACGGTCGATGAGCAGTTCTTC; cdr3_aa: CASGGTVDEQFF
v_call: TRBV9; d_call: TRBD1; j_call: TRBJ2-3; clone_size: NA; cdr3_nt: TGTGCCAGCAGCGTCTCCGGGACAGTTACAGATACGCAGTATTTT; cdr3_aa: CASSVSGTVTDTQYF
v_call: TRBV27; d_call: TRBD1; j_call: TRBJ2-6; clone_size: few; cdr3_nt: TGTGCCAGCAGACCAACAGGGGGCGCTGGCGCTGGGGCCAACGTCCTGACTTTC; cdr3_aa: CASRPTGGAGAGANVLTF
v_call: TRBV14; d_call: NA; j_call: TRBJ2-1; clone_size: NA; cdr3_nt: TGTGCCAGCAGCCAAGATCTTGGGCAGGTTGGCAATGAGCAGTTCTTC; cdr3_aa: CASSQDLGQVGNEQFF
v_call: TRBV7-9; d_call: TRBD1; j_call: TRBJ1-2; clone_size: NA; cdr3_nt: TGTGCCAGCAGCTTACCGTATGGGGGCAGGGGGGATGGCTACACCTTC; cdr3_aa: CASSLPYGGRGDGYTF
v_call: TRBV29-1; d_call: NA; j_call: TRBJ2-3; clone_size: NA; cdr3_nt: TGCAGCGTTGAACAGGTCACAGATACGCAGTATTTT; cdr3_aa: CSVEQVTDTQYF
v_call: TRBV11-2; d_call: NA; j_call: TRBJ1-2; clone_size: NA; cdr3_nt: TGTGCCAGCAGCTTAGTGGGGACTGAGGGCTACACCTTC; cdr3_aa: CASSLVGTEGYTF
v_call: TRBV19; d_call: TRBD1; j_call: TRBJ2-7; clone_size: NA; cdr3_nt: TGTGCCAGTAGTCCGGGACAGCTCACCTACGAGCAGTACTTC; cdr3_aa: CASSPGQLTYEQYF
v_call: TRBV9; d_call: TRBD1; j_call: TRBJ1-3; clone_size: NA; cdr3_nt: TGTGCCAGCACCCTAGGAGGGGGCACTGGAAACACCATATATTTT; cdr3_aa: CASTLGGGTGNTIYF
v_call: TRBV4-1; d_call: TRBD2; j_call: TRBJ2-1; clone_size: NA; cdr3_nt: TGCGCCAGCAGCCAAGATTCCCTCGCTAGCGGGAGAGGGAATGAGCAGTTCTTC; cdr3_aa: CASSQDSLASGRGNEQFF
v_call: TRBV5-6; d_call: NA; j_call: TRBJ1-3; clone_size: once; cdr3_nt: TGTGCCAGCAGCTTGAAGGGGGCTGGAAACACCATATATTTT; cdr3_aa: CASSLKGAGNTIYF
v_call: TRBV4-1; d_call: NA; j_call: TRBJ1-3; clone_size: NA; cdr3_nt: TGCGCCAGCAGCCAACCACGGGGGAAGAGTAGAAACACCATATATTTT; cdr3_aa: CASSQPRGKSRNTIYF
v_call: TRBV6-5; d_call: TRBD1; j_call: TRBJ2-7; clone_size: NA; cdr3_nt: TGTGCCAGCAGTTTTGGACAGGGGAGTTACGAGCAGTACTTC; cdr3_aa: CASSFGQGSYEQYF
v_call: TRBV29-1; d_call: NA; j_call: TRBJ1-2; clone_size: NA; cdr3_nt: TGCAGCGTTGATGGTAGGCAAGACAGCAACTATGGCTACACCTTC; cdr3_aa: CSVDGRQDSNYGYTF
v_call: TRBV6-5; d_call: TRBD1; j_call: TRBJ1-1; clone_size: few; cdr3_nt: TGTGCCAGCAGCGGACAGGGGATCACTGAAGCTTTCTTT; cdr3_aa: CASSGQGITEAFF
v_call: TRBV3-1/TRBV3-2; d_call: NA; j_call: TRBJ2-4; clone_size: NA; cdr3_nt: TGTGCCAGCAGCCCCCCAGGCCCTGGCGACGCCAAAAACATTCAGTACTTC; cdr3_aa: CASSPPGPGDAKNIQYF
v_call: TRBV6-5; d_call: NA; j_call: TRBJ1-1; clone_size: NA; cdr3_nt: TGTGCCAGCAGTTTAAACCCGACAAAGAACACTGAAGCTTTCTTT; cdr3_aa: CASSLNPTKNTEAFF
v_call: TRBV18; d_call: NA; j_call: TRBJ2-5; clone_size: NA; cdr3_nt: TGTGCCAGCTCACCACCGGCCAGCGGACAAGAGACCCAGTACTTC; cdr3_aa: CASSPPASGQETQYF
v_call: TRBV4-1; d_call: NA; j_call: TRBJ1-6; clone_size: NA; cdr3_nt: TGCGCCAGCAGCCAAGAAAGGCAGGGAAATTCACCCCTCCACTTT; cdr3_aa: CASSQERQGNSPLHF
v_call: TRBV7-8; d_call: TRBD2; j_call: TRBJ2-3; clone_size: NA; cdr3_nt: TGTGCCAGCAGCGCTCGACTAGCGGGAGGGACATTGTACAACACAGATACGCAGTATTTT; cdr3_aa: CASSARLAGGTLYNTDTQYF
v_call: TRBV28; d_call: NA; j_call: TRBJ2-7; clone_size: NA; cdr3_nt: TGTGCCAGCAGCATTATGGGGGGTGTCTACGAGCAGTACTTC; cdr3_aa: CASSIMGGVYEQYF
v_call: TRBV29-1; d_call: TRBD2; j_call: TRBJ2-1; clone_size: NA; cdr3_nt: TGCAGCGTTGCGGCTAGCGGGAGAGGCAATGAGCAGTTCTTC; cdr3_aa: CSVAASGRGNEQFF
v_call: TRBV11-3; d_call: TRBD2; j_call: TRBJ2-5; clone_size: once; cdr3_nt: TGTGCCAGCAGCTTAGAGTGGGGACTAGCGGGAGTGTTTAAACAAGAGACCCAGTACTTC; cdr3_aa: CASSLEWGLAGVFKQETQYF
v_call: TRBV20-1; d_call: TRBD2; j_call: TRBJ2-1; clone_size: few; cdr3_nt: TGCAGTGCTAGTGCGCCGGGACTAGCGGTTTACAATGAGCAGTTCTTC; cdr3_aa: CSASAPGLAVYNEQFF
v_call: TRBV5-8; d_call: NA; j_call: TRBJ2-2; clone_size: NA; cdr3_nt: TGTGCCAGCAGCTCCCTAATACAGGGACCTGGGGTTTCCGGGGAGCTGTTTTTT; cdr3_aa: CASSSLIQGPGVSGELFF
v_call: TRBV7-3; d_call: NA; j_call: TRBJ2-2; clone_size: few; cdr3_nt: TGTGCCACCCAGCTTCCCGTAGGGGACGGGGAGCTGTTTTTT; cdr3_aa: CATQLPVGDGELFF
v_call: TRBV10-2; d_call: NA; j_call: TRBJ2-2; clone_size: NA; cdr3_nt: TGCGCCAGCGTCCAGACAGTCACGACCGGGGAGCTGTTTTTT; cdr3_aa: CASVQTVTTGELFF
v_call: TRBV7-9; d_call: NA; j_call: TRBJ1-6; clone_size: once; cdr3_nt: TGTGCCAGCAGCTCTTTTGATTCACCCCTCCACTTT; cdr3_aa: CASSSFDSPLHF
v_call: TRBV7-8; d_call: NA; j_call: TRBJ1-4; clone_size: NA; cdr3_nt: TGTGCCAGCAGCTTCAGGGTGAACAATGAAAAACTGTTTTTT; cdr3_aa: CASSFRVNNEKLFF
v_call: TRBV6-5; d_call: NA; j_call: TRBJ1-2; clone_size: few; cdr3_nt: TGTGCCAGCAGTTACTATCGTAACTATGGCTACACCTTC; cdr3_aa: CASSYYRNYGYTF
v_call: TRBV2; d_call: NA; j_call: TRBJ2-2; clone_size: NA; cdr3_nt: TGTGCCAGCAGGGTCTTTATCGGAGGGATTAACACCGGGGAGCTGTTTTTT; cdr3_aa: CASRVFIGGINTGELFF
v_call: TRBV30; d_call: NA; j_call: TRBJ1-6; clone_size: NA; cdr3_nt: TGTGCCTGGAGTGTAACGGATAATTCACCCCTCCACTTT; cdr3_aa: CAWSVTDNSPLHF
v_call: TRBV9; d_call: TRBD1; j_call: TRBJ2-2; clone_size: NA; cdr3_nt: TGTGCCAGCAGCGCATGGGGTACGGGACAGGGAATTACCGGGGAGCTGTTTTTT; cdr3_aa: CASSAWGTGQGITGELFF
v_call: TRBV13; d_call: NA; j_call: TRBJ2-5; clone_size: NA; cdr3_nt: TGTGCCAGCAGCTTAGGTCAGGGCTACCAAGAGACCCAGTACTTC; cdr3_aa: CASSLGQGYQETQYF
v_call: TRBV19; d_call: NA; j_call: TRBJ1-4; clone_size: NA; cdr3_nt: TGTGCCAGTAGTATAGCCTGGAGCGAAAAACTGTTTTTT; cdr3_aa: CASSIAWSEKLFF
v_call: TRBV11-2; d_call: TRBD1; j_call: TRBJ2-7; clone_size: few; cdr3_nt: TGTGCCAGCAGCTTAGAAGGGACAGCCACCTACGAGCAGTACTTC; cdr3_aa: CASSLEGTATYEQYF
v_call: TRBV6-5; d_call: NA; j_call: TRBJ2-7; clone_size: NA; cdr3_nt: TGTGCCAGCAGTTACTCGAGCCCCCCAGGACTTAGCGAGCAGTACTTC; cdr3_aa: CASSYSSPPGLSEQYF